This is a list of T cell receptor beta chains from one sample in a study of blood T cell repertoires in COVID-19. Assay: immunoSEQ multiplex PCR; the TCRdb copy retains only in-frame clones and omits some. The top ten hold 1% to 1.3% of the sample, which has about 300,000 clones, around 90% seen once. The sample consisted of PBMCs or T cells enriched from blood (not recorded which). The receptors stem from a woman between 25 and 40 years old who had recovered from COVID-19. Each CDR3 is given with its conserved first and last residue. A D gene is named only where the DNA matches it firmly. Clone size is shown for a subset of rows, as once, few, many or a class of expanded clone.

size: .; V: TRBV4-1; J: TRBJ2-3; D: TRBD2; CDR3: CASSQDMASGTDTQYF; DNA: TGCGCCAGCAGCCAAGATATGGCTAGCGGGACAGATACGCAGTATTTT
size: .; V: TRBV3-1/TRBV3-2; J: TRBJ1-2; D: TRBD1; CDR3: CASTRGLTYGYTF; DNA: TGTGCCAGCACCAGGGGGCTTACCTATGGCTACACCTTC
size: .; V: TRBV6-5; J: TRBJ1-2; D: TRBD1; CDR3: CASSYSTQGYGYTF; DNA: TGTGCCAGCAGTTACTCGACACAGGGGTATGGCTACACCTTC
size: .; V: TRBV23-1; J: TRBJ1-2; D: .; CDR3: CASTLPSGTRYGYTF; DNA: TGCGCCAGCACATTACCTTCCGGGACACGCTATGGCTACACCTTC
size: .; V: TRBV7-2; J: TRBJ1-1; D: TRBD1; CDR3: CASSFTGGTEAFF; DNA: TGTGCCAGCAGCTTCACAGGGGGGACTGAAGCTTTCTTT
size: few; V: TRBV19; J: TRBJ1-5; D: .; CDR3: CASSIQAGWKQPQHF; DNA: TGTGCCAGTAGTATTCAGGCAGGGTGGAAGCAGCCCCAGCATTTT
size: once; V: TRBV7-2; J: TRBJ1-2; D: .; CDR3: CASSLGVGHSGYTF; DNA: TGTGCCAGCAGCTTAGGAGTAGGACATAGTGGCTACACCTTC
size: .; V: TRBV29-1; J: TRBJ1-1; D: .; CDR3: CSVDTSTEAFF; DNA: TGCAGCGTCGACACTAGTACTGAAGCTTTCTTT
size: .; V: TRBV2; J: TRBJ2-3; D: TRBD1; CDR3: CASSVLGQGSVDTQYF; DNA: TGTGCCAGCAGTGTGCTAGGACAGGGGAGTGTAGATACGCAGTATTTT
size: .; V: TRBV24-1; J: TRBJ1-2; D: .; CDR3: CATSASVNYGYTF; DNA: TGTGCCACCAGTGCTTCAGTTAACTATGGCTACACCTTC
size: .; V: TRBV7-8; J: TRBJ1-3; D: TRBD1; CDR3: CASSPPGQERSGNTIYF; DNA: TGTGCCAGCAGCCCACCGGGACAGGAACGCTCTGGAAACACCATATATTTT
size: .; V: TRBV28; J: TRBJ2-7; D: .; CDR3: CATEDWRPHEQYF; DNA: TGTGCCACCGAGGACTGGCGCCCCCACGAGCAGTACTTC
size: once; V: TRBV25-1; J: TRBJ2-7; D: .; CDR3: CARPDRRVEQYF; DNA: TGTGCCAGACCAGACAGGCGGGTCGAGCAGTACTTC
size: .; V: TRBV9; J: TRBJ2-1; D: TRBD2; CDR3: CASSVFGLAGSYNEQFF; DNA: TGTGCCAGCAGCGTATTTGGACTAGCGGGCTCCTACAATGAGCAGTTCTTC